One sample yielded the 23 T cell receptor beta chains listed below, sequenced in a study of T cell responses to AZD1222 COVID-19 vaccine. Sequencing was performed with immunoSEQ multiplex PCR; in TCRdb, only in-frame clones are kept and a portion is missing. This sample has roughly 120,000 clones; 85% to 95% occur once, and the top ten carry about 1.4%. The material sequenced was peripheral blood, taken 28 days after the second AZD1222 dose. These receptors were collected from an adult who received the AZD1222 COVID-19 vaccine.

The chain recombines TRBV18 with TRBJ1-2, with unresolved D. Trimming left V 4 bases short and J 2 bases short, with 8 bases between. Germline assignment: CDR1 KGHSH and CDR2 LQKENI. The CDR3 is made up of 13 amino acids. CDR3 sequence (DNA): TGTGCCAGCTCACACACAGTGAACTATGGCTACACCTTC. This codes for CASSHTVNYGYTF.

The chain carries TRBV7-9 and TRBJ2-4, with D unclear. Germline-derived CDR1 and CDR2 are SEHNR and FQNEAQ (reference sequence). The V and J ends lost 1 base and 3 bases respectively, with 13 bases between them. CDR3 length: 16 amino acids. The CDR3: CASSLGVGVDKNIQYF. DNA of the CDR3: TGTGCCAGCAGCTTAGGGGTTGGGGTGGACAAAAACATTCAGTACTTC.

This sequence joins TRBV5-1 and TRBJ1-1, with D unresolved. The CDR3 spans 16 residues. V shed 0 bases and J shed 0 bases, with 12 bases lying between them. The V gene's germline CDR1 is SGHRS and CDR2 YFSETQ. This CDR3 reads CASSLAAGTMNTEAFF. The CDR3 DNA follows: TGCGCCAGCAGCTTGGCAGCCGGAACTATGAACACTGAAGCTTTCTTT.

This clone occurred once. This rearrangement joins TRBV18 to TRBJ2-3, with D perhaps being TRBD1 or TRBD2 (6 bases each). Germline assignment: CDR1 KGHSH and CDR2 LQKENI. V lost 4 bases to trimming and J lost 6 bases, with 14 bases between them. The CDR3 is 14 amino acids. The CDR3 DNA reads as TGTGCCAGCTCACTACCGGGGGCCACTGATACGCAGTATTTT. It yields the protein CASSLPGATDTQYF.

The V call is TRBV5-4, the J call TRBJ2-3, with TRBD2 matching 10 bases. Germline V gives CDR1 SGHNT, CDR2 YYREEE (reference sequence). The CDR3 sequence is 15 residues long. The V segment lost 0 bases and the J segment 4 bases; nucleotides outside the gene matches: 2. The CDR3 reads CASSLALAGADTQYF. The CDR3 nucleotides read TGTGCCAGCAGCTTGGCCCTAGCGGGAGCAGATACGCAGTATTTT. Filled out from reference TRBV5-4 and TRBJ2-3, the complete variable domain reads ETGVTQSPTHLIKTRGQQVTLRCSSQSGHNTVSWYQQALGQGPQFIFQYYREEENGRGNFPPRFSGLQFPNYSSELNVNALELDDSALYLCASSLALAGADTQYFGPGTRLTVL.

J is TRBJ1-4 and V is TRBV18; D is unclear. The CDR3 covers 15 residues. Germline CDR1 is KGHSH and CDR2 is LQKENI. V gave up 3 bases and J gave up 0 bases, with 8 bases separating them. CDR3 protein: CASSPRVATNEKLFF. The CDR3 nucleotides are TGTGCCAGCTCACCCCGGGTAGCAACTAATGAAAAACTGTTTTTT.

The J gene is TRBJ1-3, the V gene TRBV6-6, with unresolved D. V was pared by 5 bases and J by 0 bases, with 11 bases between. The CDR3 loop spans 15 amino acids. In germline, CDR1 is MNHNY, CDR2 SVGAGI (reference sequence). The CDR3 loop is CASSPQESSGNTIYF. CDR3 coding DNA: TGTGCCAGCAGTCCTCAGGAGTCCTCTGGAAACACCATATATTTT.

The chain is built from TRBV28 and TRBJ2-7; D ambiguous. The CDR3 has 13 amino acids. Germline CDR1 is MDHEN and CDR2 is SYDVKM. V lost 5 bases to trimming and J lost 2 bases, with 10 bases between them. For the CDR3, the DNA is TGTGCCAGCAGTCTACGGAATGCCTACGAGCAGTACTTC. Its protein is CASSLRNAYEQYF.

This rearrangement joins TRBV7-2 to TRBJ1-5, with a tentative D call TRBD1 (5 bases). The CDR3 covers 14 residues. Trimming stripped 2 bases from V and 6 bases from J, with 11 bases between. CDR1 and CDR2 (germline): SGHTA, FQGNSA. The CDR3 region has the DNA TGTGCCAGCAGCTTATATCAGGGCCTTCAGCCCCAGCATTTT. Translation: CASSLYQGLQPQHF.

The gene calls are TRBV30 and TRBJ2-1, with TRBD1 matching 7 bases. The CDR3 spans 20 residues. Germline V gene lookup returns CDR1 GTSNPN and CDR2 SVGIG (reference sequence). After removal of 2 bases from V and 1 base from J, the junction contained 20 bases not matched to a gene. In DNA, the CDR3 is TGTGCCTGGAGTTACGTGGGGTGGACAGGAGCCAGGGTATCCTACAATGAGCAGTTCTTC. Translated, it gives CAWSYVGWTGARVSYNEQFF.

This chain uses TRBV18 with TRBJ1-4; 7 bases match TRBD1. CDR3 length equals 14 residues. CDR1 KGHSH and CDR2 LQKENI come from the germline V gene. Trimming took 4 bases from V and 8 from J; bases not matched to a gene: 7. The CDR3 DNA reads TGTGCCAGCTCACTCCAGGGGGTTCAGGAAAAACTGTTTTTT. Its protein product is CASSLQGVQEKLFF. The full variable domain, with the rest looked up from reference TRBV18 and TRBJ1-4, is NAGVMQNPRHLVRRRGQEARLRCSPMKGHSHVYWYRQLPEEGLKFMVYLQKENIIDESGMPKERFSAEFPKEGPSILRIQQVVRGDSAAYFCASSLQGVQEKLFFGSGTQLSVL.

The rearrangement links TRBV27 to TRBJ2-1; no firm D call. The V and J ends lost 3 bases and 4 bases respectively, with 10 bases between them. Germline lookup yields CDR1 MNHEY and CDR2 SMNVEV (reference sequence). The CDR3 is 14 amino acids. CDR3 DNA: TGTGCCAGCAGTTTGGATGACCGTTACAATGAGCAGTTCTTC. It yields the protein CASSLDDRYNEQFF.

V and J are TRBV11-2 and TRBJ2-5; D may correspond to TRBD1 or TRBD2 (5 bases each). This CDR3 spans 14 amino acids. V was cut by 4 bases and J by 4 bases, with 13 bases left in between. Germline V gene data show CDR1 as SGHAT and CDR2 as FQNNGV. The CDR3, as DNA: TGTGCCAGCAGCTCCTACGGGGCCGCAGAGACCCAGTACTTC. Residues: CASSSYGAAETQYF.

The chain employs TRBV6-5 and TRBJ1-3; tentative D call: TRBD1 (5 bases). This CDR3 has 13 residues. V lost 5 bases and J 4 bases, leaving 9 bases between the germline ends. Germline V gene lookup returns CDR1 MNHEY and CDR2 SVGAGI. DNA of the CDR3: TGTGCCAGCAGTCTCCAGGGCGGAAACACCATATATTTT. Encoded protein: CASSLQGGNTIYF.

The chain is built from TRBV2 and TRBJ1-5, with no clear D. This CDR3 spans 12 amino acids. CDR1 and CDR2 (germline): SNHLY, FYNNEI. Between the trimmed V and J ends, which lost 6 bases and 2 bases, there was a span of 5 bases. The CDR3 nucleotides are TGTGCCAGCAGGCTAGGCAATCAGCCCCAGCATTTT. It translates to CASRLGNQPQHF.

This clone appeared a single time. V gene TRBV7-9 combines with J gene TRBJ2-3; D might be TRBD1 (5 bases). The germline gives CDR1 SEHNR, CDR2 FQNEAQ (reference sequence). With 7 bases removed from V and 2 bases from J, the gap between germline ends came to 16 bases. This CDR3 region has 15 residues. The CDR3 here is CASTVTALYTDTQYF. The CDR3 nucleotides read TGTGCCAGCACCGTGACAGCGCTATACACAGATACGCAGTATTTT. Supplemented by reference TRBV7-9 and TRBJ2-3, the full variable domain reads DTGVSQNPRHKITKRGQNVTFRCDPISEHNRLYWYRQTLGQGPEFLTYFQNEAQLEKSRLLSDRFSAERPKGSFSTLEIQRTEQGDSAMYLCASTVTALYTDTQYFGPGTRLTVL.

This clone has just one count. This sequence joins TRBV19 and TRBJ1-5, with D tentatively TRBD1 (5 bases). The V gene lost 7 bases and the J gene lost 0 bases, with 19 bases spanning the gap. This CDR3 has 17 residues. Germline V CDR1 and CDR2: LNHDA, SQIVND (reference sequence). CDR3 sequence (DNA): TGTGCCAGTAACCCTCAAAACCGGACACTTAGCAATCAGCCCCAGCATTTT. It translates to CASNPQNRTLSNQPQHF.

The chain combines TRBV28 with TRBJ1-6, with 8 positions matching TRBD1. The CDR3 extends over 17 amino acids. The germline gives CDR1 MDHEN, CDR2 SYDVKM. V lost 6 bases and J lost 3; bases outside the gene matches: 10. CDR3 protein: CASRPRTGLLYNSPLHF. DNA of the CDR3: TGTGCCAGCAGGCCTAGGACAGGGCTTCTCTATAATTCACCCCTCCACTTT.

CDR3 sequence: CASSLRGTDEQYF. The CDR3 DNA reads TGTGCCAGCAGCTTGAGGGGCACGGACGAGCAGTACTTC. The rearrangement uses TRBV11-1 and TRBJ2-7; D is perhaps TRBD1 or TRBD2 (5 bases each). CDR1 is SGHAT, CDR2 FQDESV, per germline (reference sequence). Deletions cut 3 bases from V and 5 bases from J, with 11 bases between. The CDR3 is 13 amino acids. Looking up the rest from reference TRBV11-1 and TRBJ2-7 gives the full variable domain: EAEVAQSPRYKITEKSQAVAFWCDPISGHATLYWYRQILGQGPELLVQFQDESVVDDSQLPKDRFSAERLKGVDSTLKIQPAELGDSAMYLCASSLRGTDEQYFGPGTRLTVT.

The V and J genes are TRBV30 and TRBJ2-2; unclear D gene. This CDR3 spans 12 amino acids. The V end lost 5 bases, the J end lost 3 bases, and 7 bases lay between the germline ends. Germline assignment: CDR1 GTSNPN and CDR2 SVGIG (reference sequence). The CDR3 sequence: CAWSRDTGELFF. DNA for the CDR3: TGTGCCTGGTCCCGGGACACCGGGGAGCTGTTTTTT.

The rearrangement joins TRBV29-1 to TRBJ2-1, with D possibly TRBD2 on 5 matching bases. The CDR3 has 14 residues. Trimming cost V 5 bases and J 2 bases, with 13 bases left between them. Germline CDR1 reads SQVTM; CDR2 reads ANQGSEA. CDR3 coding DNA: TGCAGCGTTATCCATAGCGACCCCTACAATGAGCAGTTCTTC. It is translated as CSVIHSDPYNEQFF.

The J gene is TRBJ1-1, the V gene TRBV7-8; 7 nucleotides line up with TRBD1. V gave up 0 bases and J gave up 3 bases; unmatched junction bases: 4. From germline, CDR1 is SGHVS and CDR2 FQNEAQ. This CDR3 has 15 residues. CDR3 amino acids: CASSLARDSYTEAFF. In DNA, the CDR3 is TGTGCCAGCAGCTTAGCGCGGGACAGCTACACTGAAGCTTTCTTT. Supplemented by reference TRBV7-8 and TRBJ1-1, the full variable domain reads GAGVSQSPRYKVAKRGQDVALRCDPISGHVSLFWYQQALGQGPEFLTYFQNEAQLDKSGLPSDRFFAERPEGSVSTLKIQRTQQEDSAVYLCASSLARDSYTEAFFGQGTRLTVV.

V and J are TRBV9 and TRBJ2-1; TRBD1 matches at 7 bases. Germline CDR1 reads SGDLS; CDR2 reads YYNGEE. The CDR3 is 15 amino acids. The ends lost 4 bases at V and 2 bases at J; junction bases unmatched: 6. CDR3 DNA sequence: TGTGCCAGCAGCCCCCAGGGGGTGACCTACAATGAGCAGTTCTTC. Its translation: CASSPQGVTYNEQFF.